The present entry profiles one T cell receptor beta chain with its context. This sample stems from a study of T cell changes during pregnancy in multiple sclerosis. CDR1 and CDR2 (germline): MNHEY, SVGAGI. The germline V and J ends were trimmed by 6 bases and 3 bases, with 12 bases remaining between them. This CDR3 is 14 amino acids long. The protocol was immunoSEQ multiplex PCR, while the TCRdb copy is restricted to in-frame clones and leaves out a portion. Here the sample spans tens of thousands of clones, roughly 90% being singletons. The clonotype originates from a female donor with multiple sclerosis, enrolled in a pregnancy study. The V gene is TRBV6-5, the J gene TRBJ1-5; D possibly corresponds to TRBD1 (5 bases). The source was CD4+ T cells from peripheral blood mononuclear cells, collected after pregnancy. The chain's CDR3 is CASSPRQHNQPQHF. The CDR3 bases are TGTGCCAGCAGCCCCCGACAGCACAATCAGCCCCAGCATTTT.